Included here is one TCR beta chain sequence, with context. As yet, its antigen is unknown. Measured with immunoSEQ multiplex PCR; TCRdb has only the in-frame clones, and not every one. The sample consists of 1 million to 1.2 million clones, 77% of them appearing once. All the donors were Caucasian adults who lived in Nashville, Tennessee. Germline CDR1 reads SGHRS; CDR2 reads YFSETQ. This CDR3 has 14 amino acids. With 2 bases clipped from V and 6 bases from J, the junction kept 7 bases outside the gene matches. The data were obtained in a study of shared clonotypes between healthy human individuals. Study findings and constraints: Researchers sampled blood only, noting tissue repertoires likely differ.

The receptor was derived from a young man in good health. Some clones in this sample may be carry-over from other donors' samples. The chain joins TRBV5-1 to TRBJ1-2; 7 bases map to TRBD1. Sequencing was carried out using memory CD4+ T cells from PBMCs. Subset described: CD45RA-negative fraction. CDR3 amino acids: CASSFVGQGDGYTF. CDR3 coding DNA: TGCGCCAGCAGCTTCGTCGGCCAGGGGGATGGCTACACCTTC.